There are a few counts of the clone carrying this T cell receptor beta chain. Its antigen is currently unknown. This entry comes from a study of blood T cells in healthy people across ages. The germline V and J ends were trimmed by 7 bases and 0 bases, with 9 bases remaining between them. The CDR3 extends over 14 amino acids. The study, taken as a whole, reports: PBMC samples, being unsorted, prevented any conclusive comparison of naive and antigen-experienced cells. With naive T cell percentage, TCR beta diversity showed a strong correlation. Diversity was estimated from one million T cells, and these estimates were considered underestimates.

A second PCR of about 7 to 12 cycles used a sample-barcoded 5' primer and a J-beta primer mix. TCRdb used MiXCR to reprocess the 5' RACE reads, holding one entry per CDR3 protein. The table records hundreds of thousands of distinct CDR3 sequences, roughly half of them present only once. The chain recombines TRBV12-3 or TRBV12-4 with TRBJ2-2; no definite D call. The sequencing input was blood. The sequence was collected from an elderly woman in good health. CDR3 nucleotides: TGTGCCAGCACCCCACAGACGAACACCGGGGAGCTGTTTTTT. Protein product: CASTPQTNTGELFF.